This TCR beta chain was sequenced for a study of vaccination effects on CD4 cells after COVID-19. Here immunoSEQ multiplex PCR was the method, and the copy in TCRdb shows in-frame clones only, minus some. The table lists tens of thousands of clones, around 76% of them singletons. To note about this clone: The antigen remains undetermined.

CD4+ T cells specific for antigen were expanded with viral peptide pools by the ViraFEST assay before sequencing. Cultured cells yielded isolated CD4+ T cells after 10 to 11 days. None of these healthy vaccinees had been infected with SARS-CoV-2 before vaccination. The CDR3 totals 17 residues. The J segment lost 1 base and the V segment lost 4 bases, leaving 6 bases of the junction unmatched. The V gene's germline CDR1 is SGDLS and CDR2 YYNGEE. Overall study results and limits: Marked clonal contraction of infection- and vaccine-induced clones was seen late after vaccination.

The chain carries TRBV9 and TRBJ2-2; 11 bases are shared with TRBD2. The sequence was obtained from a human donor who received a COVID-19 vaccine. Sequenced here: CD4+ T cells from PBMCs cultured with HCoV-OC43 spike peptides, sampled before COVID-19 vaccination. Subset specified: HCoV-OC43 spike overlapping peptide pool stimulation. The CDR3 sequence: CASSTRLAGLNTGELFF. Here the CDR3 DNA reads TGTGCCAGCAGCACCCGACTAGCGGGGCTGAACACCGGGGAGCTGTTTTTT.